The rows below give T cell receptor beta chains drawn from one sample of a study of shared clonotypes between healthy human individuals. Clones were read by immunoSEQ multiplex PCR, and TCRdb kept only the in-frame ones, dropping some. This table has about 580,000 clones, roughly 98% appearing once. Sequencing was carried out using naive CD8+ T cells sorted from blood. Receptors originate from a young man in good health. The CDR3 runs from the conserved cysteine through the conserved F or W. Fields, in order: D gene, clone size, J gene, V gene, CDR3 protein, CDR3 DNA. D genes are given only for firm matches. Clone size is given for some rows only: seen once, a few or many times, or a class if the clone is expanded.

>-|once|TRBJ2-7|TRBV6-6
CASSPLDFVYEQYF
TGTGCCAGCAGCCCTTTGGATTTCGTCTACGAGCAGTACTTC
>-|-|TRBJ1-2|TRBV27
CASSSGTRYGYTF
TGTGCCAGCAGTTCCGGGACACGGTATGGCTACACCTTC
>TRBD1|-|TRBJ2-1|TRBV27
CASSSPRGGRYNEQFF
TGTGCCAGCAGCTCTCCTCGAGGGGGCCGATACAATGAGCAGTTCTTC
>TRBD2|once|TRBJ2-7|TRBV5-1
CASSGASGHWDPYEQYF
TGCGCCAGCAGCGGGGCTAGCGGCCATTGGGATCCCTACGAGCAGTACTTC
>-|-|TRBJ2-7|TRBV9
CASSSSLETPEQYF
TGTGCCAGCAGCTCTAGCTTAGAAACTCCCGAGCAGTACTTC
>-|-|TRBJ2-7|TRBV7-9
CASSSTNPTGQPRSYEQYF
TGTGCCAGCAGCTCTACGAACCCCACTGGACAGCCTCGATCCTACGAGCAGTACTTC
>TRBD2|-|TRBJ2-7|TRBV6-1
CASSEVDGLAGDEYF
TGTGCCAGCAGTGAAGTGGACGGACTAGCGGGAGACGAGTACTTC
>-|-|TRBJ1-2|TRBV27
CASSLSARSGGGYTF
TGTGCCAGCAGTTTATCGGCTAGATCCGGAGGAGGCTACACCTTC
>TRBD2|-|TRBJ2-1|TRBV10-1
CASSPLADPYNEQFF
TGCGCCAGCAGCCCCCTAGCGGACCCTTACAATGAGCAGTTCTTC
>TRBD2|-|TRBJ2-1|TRBV5-4
CASSLERDTNYNEQFF
TGTGCCAGCAGCTTGGAGCGGGATACTAACTACAATGAGCAGTTCTTC
>TRBD2|-|TRBJ2-5|TRBV6-5
CASSYTAGGEGETQYF
TGTGCCAGCAGTTATACGGCGGGAGGAGAAGGCGAGACCCAGTACTTC